Shown below are 19 T cell receptor beta chains from a single sample sequenced in a study of T cells in Graves' hyperthyroidism and ophthalmopathy. TCR beta CDR3 regions were amplified from RNA. In the first-round RT-PCR of the TCR CDR3, the HTBI primer set was used. MiXCR was run by TCRdb on the multiplex PCR reads, yielding one entry per CDR3 protein. Here the sample spans over 500,000 distinct CDR3 sequences, around 15% being singletons. Sequenced sample: blood. These receptors were collected from a woman aged 40 to 50 with Graves' hyperthyroidism.

This clonotype was observed at least ten times. J is TRBJ2-2 and V is TRBV5-1; D perhaps matches TRBD1 (6 bases). V lost 4 bases and J 4 bases, leaving 14 bases between the germline ends. This CDR3 is built from 15 residues. Germline V gives CDR1 SGHRS, CDR2 YFSETQ. The CDR3 coding sequence is TGCGCCAGCAGCGCAGGGGTTGTCGCCACCGGGGAGCTGTTTTTT. It translates to CASSAGVVATGELFF.

There are many counts of this clonotype. The chain combines TRBV28 with TRBJ2-3; D perhaps matches TRBD2 (5 bases). Germline-derived CDR1 and CDR2 are MDHEN and SYDVKM. V gave up 7 bases and J gave up 3 bases, with 8 bases separating them. The CDR3 has 12 amino acids. The CDR3 sequence: CASTGGTDTQYF. The CDR3 nucleotides read TGTGCCAGCACCGGCGGGACAGATACGCAGTATTTT.

This clonotype has at least ten counts. The chain employs TRBV5-1 and TRBJ1-1; no definite D call. Germline V gene data show CDR1 as SGHRS and CDR2 as YFSETQ. The CDR3 runs to 13 residues. V shed 3 bases and J shed 6 bases, with 12 bases lying between them. In DNA form, the CDR3 reads TGCGCCAGCAGCTCCGAGATGAGCCCTGAAGCTTTCTTT. Translation: CASSSEMSPEAFF.

There are many counts of this clonotype. The chain has TRBV20-1 and TRBJ2-3; 13 nucleotides align to TRBD2. This CDR3 region has 16 residues. Looked up from germline, CDR1 is DFQATT and CDR2 is SNEGSKA (reference sequence). Trimming at V came to 6 bases and at J to 4 bases, leaving 10 bases not matched to a gene. CDR3 sequence: CSARNRLAGGADTQYF. CDR3 DNA: TGCAGTGCCAGAAACCGACTAGCGGGAGGCGCAGATACGCAGTATTTT.

This clonotype was counted only a few times. The V and J genes are TRBV10-3 and TRBJ1-1, with 7 bases fitting TRBD1. Germline V gene lookup returns CDR1 ENHRY and CDR2 SYGVKD. J was trimmed by 0 bases and V by 5 bases; bases with no gene match: 6. The CDR3 has 15 residues. In DNA form, the CDR3 reads TGTGCCATCAGTAGGACAGGCGATATGAACACTGAAGCTTTCTTT. As protein: CAISRTGDMNTEAFF.

This clonotype was counted between two and nine times. The chain employs TRBV29-1 and TRBJ1-1; D is unresolved. V dropped 0 bases and J dropped 0 bases, with 14 bases sitting between them. This CDR3 has 16 residues. From germline, CDR1 is SQVTM and CDR2 ANQGSEA. The CDR3: CSVEDLVPPVNTEAFF. The CDR3 nucleotides read TGCAGCGTTGAAGATCTAGTCCCGCCTGTGAACACTGAAGCTTTCTTT. Full variable domain (outside the CDR3, taken from reference TRBV29-1 and TRBJ1-1): SAVISQKPSRDICQRGTSLTIQCQVDSQVTMMFWYRQQPGQSLTLIATANQGSEATYESGFVIDKFPISRPNLTFSTLTVSNMSPEDSSIYLCSVEDLVPPVNTEAFFGQGTRLTVV.

This clonotype appeared many times. The chain recombines TRBV6-1 with TRBJ2-1; D is ambiguous. This CDR3 is 12 amino acids long. The V and J ends lost 4 bases and 8 bases respectively, with 9 bases between them. Germline V CDR1 and CDR2: MNHNS, SASEGT. This CDR3 reads CASSVVVYEQFF. For the CDR3, the DNA is TGTGCCAGCAGTGTCGTAGTCTATGAGCAGTTCTTC.

This clonotype was observed many times. The genes are TRBV28 and TRBJ1-2, with TRBD1 as a possible D gene (6 bases). Germline V gene data show CDR1 as MDHEN and CDR2 as SYDVKM. V was cut by 1 base and J by 4 bases, with 10 bases left in between. The CDR3 is 14 amino acids. This chain's CDR3 is CASSLYGRGYGYTF. The CDR3 coding sequence is TGTGCCAGCAGTTTATACGGCAGGGGCTATGGCTACACCTTC.

This rearrangement joins TRBV6-2 or TRBV6-3 to TRBJ2-7; 9 bases fit TRBD2. Trimming cost V 0 bases and J 5 bases; bases outside gene matches: 11. The germline CDR1 and CDR2 sequences are MNHEY and SVGEGT. The CDR3 covers 17 residues. In DNA, the CDR3 is TGTGCCAGCAGTTACTCGATTCTGGCGGGAGGGACAAACGAGCAGTACTTC. It codes for CASSYSILAGGTNEQYF.

This clonotype showed up many times. CDR3 in DNA: TGTGCCAGCAGCTCGACTAGCGGGACGGAGTTCTTC. It translates to CASSSTSGTEFF. The chain links TRBV11-3 to TRBJ2-1; 11 bases line up with TRBD2. Trimming removed 4 bases from V and 14 bases from J; junction bases left unmatched: 4. From germline, CDR1 is SGHNT and CDR2 YENEEA. CDR3 length: 12 amino acids. The full variable domain, completed using reference TRBV11-3 and TRBJ2-1, is EAGVVQSPRYKIIEKKQPVAFWCNPISGHNTLYWYLQNLGQGPELLIRYENEEAVDDSQLPKDRFSAERLKGVDSTLKIQPAELGDSAVYLCASSSTSGTEFFGPGTRLTVL.

The chain uses TRBV7-2 and TRBJ2-1; D unresolved. Looked up from germline, CDR1 is SGHTA and CDR2 is FQGNSA. The CDR3 sequence is 14 residues long. The V end was cut by 1 base, the J end by 4 bases, with 8 bases between. The chain's CDR3 is CASSLVSGYNEQFF. For the CDR3, the DNA is TGTGCCAGCAGCTTAGTTTCCGGATACAATGAGCAGTTCTTC.

This clonotype was recorded many times. The rearrangement links TRBV5-1 to TRBJ1-1; D is unresolved. Germline CDR1 SGHRS, CDR2 YFSETQ. CDR3 length: 13 residues. With 2 bases removed from V and 4 bases from J, the gap between germline ends came to 9 bases. CDR3 amino acids: CASSLGSLTEAFF. The CDR3 DNA reads TGCGCCAGCAGCTTAGGCAGTCTCACTGAAGCTTTCTTT.

This clonotype came up a few times. The chain joins TRBV28 to TRBJ2-2, with D possibly TRBD1 on 5 matching bases. From germline, CDR1 is MDHEN and CDR2 SYDVKM. The CDR3 is 14 residues long. Trimming took 5 bases from V and 7 from J, leaving 14 bases between them. For the CDR3, the DNA is TGTGCCAGCAGTCTTCAGGGAAAGAGCGGGGAGCTGTTTTTT. As protein: CASSLQGKSGELFF.

This clonotype has ten or more counts. The rearrangement joins TRBV7-9 to TRBJ2-7, with 7 bases aligning to TRBD1. CDR3 length: 14 amino acids. Trimming at V came to 6 bases and at J to 0 bases, leaving 5 bases not matched to a gene. Germline CDR1 is SEHNR and CDR2 is FQNEAQ (reference sequence). The CDR3 sequence: CASRSGTASYEQYF. In DNA, the CDR3 is TGTGCCAGCAGGTCCGGGACAGCCTCCTACGAGCAGTACTTC. Variable domain in full (rest from reference TRBV7-9 and TRBJ2-7): DTGVSQNPRHKITKRGQNVTFRCDPISEHNRLYWYRQTLGQGPEFLTYFQNEAQLEKSRLLSDRFSAERPKGSFSTLEIQRTEQGDSAMYLCASRSGTASYEQYFGPGTRLTVT.

As for this clonotype: A much larger clone lies one base from this, so it may be a read error. Here the CDR3 reads CASRVTGTSGDTIYF. CDR3 DNA: TGTGCCAGCAGGGTTACAGGGACCTCTGGAGACACCATATATTTT. The chain couples TRBV2 to TRBJ1-3; D possibly corresponds to TRBD1 (6 bases). Germline V lookup: CDR1 SNHLY, CDR2 FYNNEI. The CDR3 covers 15 residues.

The chain carries TRBV20-1 and TRBJ2-7; D call uncertain. Trimming left V 4 bases short and J 6 bases short, with 10 bases between. Germline loops: CDR1 DFQATT, CDR2 SNEGSKA (reference sequence). The CDR3 has 11 amino acids. Here the CDR3 reads CSATDGGEQYF. The CDR3 bases are TGCAGTGCTACCGACGGCGGCGAGCAGTACTTC.

The V call is TRBV7-8, the J call TRBJ2-7; TRBD2 matches at 12 bases. CDR1 SGHVS and CDR2 FQNEAQ come from the germline V gene. The CDR3 consists of 17 residues. Trimming at V came to 2 bases and at J to 4 bases, leaving 9 bases not matched to a gene. CDR3 sequence: CASSLMVTSGRLYEQYF. As DNA, the CDR3 is TGTGCCAGCAGCTTAATGGTAACTAGCGGGAGGTTGTACGAGCAGTACTTC.

The chain links TRBV29-1 to TRBJ2-1, with a tentative D call TRBD1 (7 bases). There are 13 residues in the CDR3. Trimming pared 8 bases from V and 0 bases from J, leaving 11 bases between. The germline CDR1 and CDR2 sequences are SQVTM and ANQGSEA. This CDR3 reads CSTGEASYNEQFF. The CDR3, as DNA: TGCAGCACAGGGGAGGCCTCCTACAATGAGCAGTTCTTC.

This clonotype showed up many times. The chain is built from TRBV28 and TRBJ1-2; the match to TRBD1 covers 7 bases. J lost 1 base, V lost 4 bases, and 6 bases had no gene match. The CDR3 totals 15 residues. Germline V gives CDR1 MDHEN, CDR2 SYDVKM. In DNA form, the CDR3 reads TGTGCCAGCAGTTCCCAGGGACAGTTTAACTATGGCTACACCTTC. Amino acid sequence: CASSSQGQFNYGYTF.